Listed here are 31 T cell receptor beta chains from one sample, sequenced in a study of tumor-infiltrating lymphocytes in oesophageal squamous cell carcinoma. Via MiXCR, TCRdb re-called the PCR reads, giving one row per CDR3 protein. The sample has 9,500 to 15,000 distinct CDR3 sequences, about 55% seen once. The sample consisted of esophageal tumor tissue. All receptors derive from a female donor with esophageal squamous cell carcinoma.

This clonotype has at least ten counts. This may be a read error: a much more frequent sequence differs by one nucleotide. The chain employs TRBV5-5 and TRBJ2-5, with 9 bases fitting TRBD1. Germline V gene sequence: CDR1 SGHKS, CDR2 YYEKEE (reference sequence). The CDR3 is made up of 13 amino acids. V shed 3 bases and J 11 bases; nucleotides not matched to a gene: 8. The CDR3 protein is CASSSTGGDEQYF. The CDR3 DNA reads as TGTGCCAGCAGCTCAACAGGGGGCGATGAGCAGTACTTC.

A single count supports this clonotype. At one of its ends the junction is not consistent with the germline gene, which may arise from a read error. V is TRBV6-1 and J is TRBJ1-6; D is unclear. Germline CDR1 is MNHNS and CDR2 is SASEGT. The CDR3 totals 10 residues. CDR3 DNA sequence: TGTGCCAGCAGTTACCGCAAGCAGTACTTT. Translating gives CASSYRKQYF.

J is TRBJ2-2 and V is TRBV7-6, with 9 bases identical to TRBD2. Losses at the gene ends were 0 bases for V and 1 base for J; bases not matched to a gene: 0. Germline V lookup: CDR1 SGHVS, CDR2 FNYEAQ. CDR3 length equals 16 residues. This CDR3 is CASSLATSGNTGELFF. In nucleotides, the CDR3 is TGTGCCAGCAGCTTAGCGACTAGCGGGAACACCGGGGAGCTGTTTTTT.

V usage is TRBV28 and J usage is TRBJ2-1, with 7 bases fitting TRBD2. The DNA end is a closer match to TRBJ2-7, so the J assignment may be wrong. CDR1 MDHEN and CDR2 SYDVKM come from the germline V gene. This CDR3 contains 16 residues. This CDR3 is CASFSRAASGSYEQYF. Written as DNA, the CDR3 is TGTGCCAGCTTCTCCCGAGCGGCTAGCGGTAGCTACGAGCAGTACTTC.

The chain uses TRBV7-4 and TRBJ1-5; maybe TRBD1 (6 bases). Per the germline V gene, CDR1 is SGHVT and CDR2 is SQSDAQ. V was shortened by 4 bases and J by 3 bases, with 10 bases between the two germline ends. The CDR3 spans 14 residues. This chain's CDR3 is CASSSQGPNQPQHF. The CDR3 DNA reads as TGTGCCAGCAGCTCACAGGGACCCAATCAGCCCCAGCATTTT.

This chain connects TRBV7-9 to TRBJ1-1; the D gene is possibly TRBD1 (5 bases). V was cut by 1 base and J by 5 bases, with 14 bases left in between. The germline V gene encodes CDR1 SEHNR and CDR2 FQNEAQ (reference sequence). This CDR3 spans 15 amino acids. The CDR3 protein is CASSLGFFSGTEAFF. In DNA form, the CDR3 reads TGTGCCAGCAGCTTAGGATTTTTTTCAGGGACTGAAGCTTTCTTT.

Notes on this clonotype: At one end the junction does not follow the germline gene, possibly because of a read error. The chain recombines TRBV7-2 with TRBJ2-5; 7 bases align to TRBD1. Germline V CDR1 and CDR2: SGHTA, FQGNSA. This CDR3 is 15 amino acids long. CDR3 region: CASSFAGTDNSPLHF. Here the CDR3 DNA reads TGTGCCAGCAGCTTCGCCGGGACAGATAATTCACCCCTCCACTTC.

In nucleotides, the CDR3 is TGTGCCAGCAGCTTAGGCGGGAGGAACACAGATACGCAGTATTTT. Protein: CASSLGGRNTDTQYF. The chain couples TRBV11-2 to TRBJ2-3; 8 bases agree with TRBD2. Trimming at V came to 1 base and at J to 2 bases, leaving 2 bases not matched to a gene. In germline, CDR1 is SGHAT, CDR2 FQNNGV. The CDR3 totals 15 residues.

The rearrangement links TRBV18 to TRBJ1-2; weak D call: TRBD1 (5 bases). V was shortened by 3 bases and J by 8 bases, with 19 bases between the two germline ends. Germline CDR1 is KGHSH and CDR2 is LQKENI. The CDR3 is 15 amino acids. Here the CDR3 reads CASSPKGESPMGYTF. The CDR3 DNA is TGTGCCAGCTCACCCAAAGGGGAAAGCCCTATGGGCTACACCTTC.

This clonotype was recorded many times. The V gene is TRBV5-1, the J gene TRBJ2-2, with 12 bases fitting TRBD2. The CDR3 loop spans 16 amino acids. V shed 4 bases and J 5 bases; nucleotides not matched to a gene: 6. Per the germline V gene, CDR1 is SGHRS and CDR2 is YFSETQ. For the CDR3, the DNA is TGCGCCAGCAGCCCACTCGGGACTAGCGGGACCGGGGAGCTGTTTTTT. This encodes CASSPLGTSGTGELFF.

By its share, this clonotype is medium-sized. The rearrangement joins TRBV6-6 to TRBJ1-2, with TRBD1 matching over 8 bases. Germline V gene sequence: CDR1 MNHNY, CDR2 SVGAGI (reference sequence). CDR3 length: 14 residues. V shed 0 bases, J shed 4 bases, and the junction held 1 base outside the gene matches. The CDR3 DNA reads as TGTGCCAGCAGTTACTCCGACAGGGGCTATGGCTACACCTTC. Its translation is CASSYSDRGYGYTF.

The rearrangement links TRBV7-4 to TRBJ2-5, with D perhaps TRBD1 (5 bases). TRBJ2-7 explains the end of the DNA better; the J call may be wrong. This CDR3 region has 14 residues. The germline CDR1 and CDR2 sequences are SGHVT and SQSDAQ. The CDR3 DNA sequence: TGTGCCAGCAGCTTTAACAGGCTGGCCTACGAGCAGTACTTC. It codes for CASSFNRLAYEQYF.

In this sample, this clonotype turned up a few times. The V call is TRBV2, the J call TRBJ1-1; TRBD1 matches at 8 bases. Germline assignment: CDR1 SNHLY and CDR2 FYNNEI. This CDR3 region has 14 residues. V shed 7 bases, J shed 1 base, and the junction held 5 bases outside the gene matches. The CDR3 nucleotides are TGTGCCAGCATCCCCGGGACAGGGAACACTGAAGCTTTCTTT. Protein sequence: CASIPGTGNTEAFF.

This clonotype was recorded once. The junction differs from germline at one of its ends, possibly a read error. The J gene is TRBJ2-1, the V gene TRBV5-3; no clear D gene. The J call may be faulty, since TRBJ2-7 better matches the DNA end. TRBV5-3 is recorded as an ORF, its role being uncertain. The CDR3 is 14 amino acids. In nucleotides, the CDR3 is TGCGCCAGCAGCTTGGGGTCGGACCCCTACGAGCAGTACTTC. Residues: CASSLGSDPYEQYF.

Points on this clonotype: Lacking the conserved final phenylalanine or tryptophan, this CDR3 likely reflects a read error. The DNA is left out, because the CDR3 cannot be placed on it with certainty; the CDR3 is given as TCRdb lists it. The chain couples TRBV7-3 to TRBJ2-6; the table names TRBD1, a call not compared with the DNA. The CDR3 length equals 15 residues, ends included. The germline V gene has CDR1 SGHTA and CDR2 FQGTGA. CDR3 sequence: CASSLTAGNEQFFGA.

Remarks on this clonotype: Since no conserved phenylalanine or tryptophan closes the CDR3, a read error is the likely cause. Because the CDR3's place on the DNA is in doubt, the DNA is left out and the CDR3 is given as listed by TCRdb. The chain combines TRBV6-5 with TRBJ2-7. In germline, CDR1 is MNHEY, CDR2 SVGAGI. The CDR3 extends over 16 residues, inclusive of both ends. The CDR3 protein is CASSPTHQSYGYTFGS.

The chain uses TRBV24-1 and TRBJ1-2; 7 bases are shared with TRBD1. The V and J ends lost 5 bases and 2 bases, in that order; junction bases with no gene match: 1. Germline V gene lookup returns CDR1 KGHDR and CDR2 SFDVKD. The CDR3 runs 13 residues. The CDR3 here is CATSVDRNYGYTF. DNA for the CDR3: TGTGCCACCAGTGTGGACAGGAACTATGGCTACACCTTC.

This clonotype has at least ten counts. V usage is TRBV10-3 and J usage is TRBJ1-4; D is perhaps TRBD1 (5 bases). V lost 3 bases to trimming and J lost 7 bases, with 21 bases between them. This CDR3 spans 17 amino acids. CDR1 ENHRY and CDR2 SYGVKD come from the germline V gene. The CDR3 DNA reads TGTGCCATCAGTGACGGAGAATTGCCGGGGGGGAGTGAAAAACTGTTTTTT. It specifies CAISDGELPGGSEKLFF.

This clonotype was detected ten times or more. The chain is built from TRBV27 and TRBJ1-1; D call uncertain. The germline gives CDR1 MNHEY, CDR2 SMNVEV (reference sequence). The germline V and J ends were trimmed by 4 bases and 4 bases, with 19 bases remaining between them. CDR3 size: 16 residues. Here the CDR3 reads CASSSSYSQLGTEAFF. The CDR3, as DNA: TGTGCCAGCAGTTCATCATACTCCCAGCTAGGCACTGAAGCTTTCTTT.

This chain links TRBV11-2 with TRBJ2-3, with D possibly matching TRBD2 (6 bases). V lost 5 bases to trimming and J lost 8 bases, with 20 bases between them. In germline, CDR1 is SGHAT, CDR2 FQNNGV. CDR3 length equals 15 residues. The CDR3 is CASSALMGTGGTQYF. The CDR3 DNA sequence: TGTGCCAGCAGCGCCCTTATGGGGACCGGGGGTACGCAGTATTTT.

The chain carries TRBV20-1 and TRBJ2-1; 10 bases line up with TRBD2. CDR1 DFQATT and CDR2 SNEGSKA come from the germline V gene (reference sequence). Trimming took 6 bases from V and 4 from J; bases not matched to a gene: 9. The CDR3 sequence is 15 residues long. As DNA, the CDR3 is TGCAGTGCCATCCAGGCTAGCGGGAGTTACAATGAGCAGTTCTTC. It specifies CSAIQASGSYNEQFF.

This clonotype was observed a few times. The chain combines TRBV7-3 with TRBJ2-5, with TRBD2 matching 9 bases. Judging by the DNA end, TRBJ2-1 fits better; the J call may be wrong. The CDR3 is 21 amino acids. The germline CDR1 and CDR2 sequences are SGHTA and FQGTGA. CDR3 sequence reads: CASSLKGAGTSTRSSYNEQFF. The CDR3 DNA follows: TGTGCCAGCAGCTTAAAGGGAGCCGGGACTAGCACACGTTCTTCCTACAATGAGCAGTTCTTC.

The gene calls are TRBV28 and TRBJ2-1, with a tentative D call TRBD2 (5 bases). Per the germline V gene, CDR1 is MDHEN and CDR2 is SYDVKM. The CDR3 is 16 residues long. Trimming removed 5 bases from V and 6 bases from J, with 20 bases in between. CDR3: CASSPSGGSASNEQFF. Here the CDR3 DNA reads TGTGCCAGCAGTCCGTCCGGCGGTAGCGCGAGCAATGAGCAGTTCTTC.

There are many counts of this clonotype. CDR3 residues: CASSRSGRRGVQPQHF. CDR3 DNA: TGTGCCAGTAGTCGAAGCGGTAGGAGGGGCGTTCAGCCCCAGCATTTT. The chain links TRBV19 to TRBJ1-5, with a tentative D call TRBD1 (5 bases). CDR3 length: 16 amino acids. CDR1 and CDR2 from the germline V gene are LNHDA and SQIVND (reference sequence). V was shortened by 5 bases and J by 6 bases, with 20 bases between the two germline ends.

V is TRBV6-6 and J is TRBJ2-3, with 7 bases matching TRBD2. TRBJ2-1 matches the DNA end more closely, so the J call is doubtful. The CDR3 length is 15 residues. The germline CDR1 and CDR2 sequences are MNHNY and SVGAGI (reference sequence). The CDR3 nucleotides are TGTGCCAGCAGCGATTGGACTAGTGATGGCAATGAGCAGTTCTTC. Translating gives CASSDWTSDGNEQFF.

This clonotype showed up many times. The chain uses TRBV14 and TRBJ2-7; 8 bases agree with TRBD1. V lost 1 base to trimming and J lost 2 bases; unmatched junction nucleotides: 4. CDR3 length: 15 amino acids. Germline assignment: CDR1 SGHDN and CDR2 FVKESK. CDR3 in amino acids: CASSQAAGGPYEQYF. The CDR3 DNA sequence: TGTGCCAGCAGCCAAGCGGCAGGGGGCCCCTACGAGCAGTACTTC.

This chain links TRBV10-3 with TRBJ2-3; D is uncertain. Germline-derived CDR1 and CDR2 are ENHRY and SYGVKD. V was clipped by 6 bases and J by 1 base, with 17 bases between them. The CDR3 totals 16 residues. The CDR3 is CAIRPRTGIGTDTQYF. DNA of the CDR3: TGTGCCATCAGACCAAGAACGGGTATAGGCACAGATACGCAGTATTTT.

The chain couples TRBV5-1 to TRBJ2-5; 7 bases fit TRBD1. The end of the DNA aligns better with TRBJ2-7, so the J call may be wrong. Germline lookup yields CDR1 SGHRS and CDR2 YFSETQ. CDR3 length: 15 residues. The DNA for the CDR3 is TGCGCCAGCAGCTTGGCGTTTGGACAGGATTACGAGCAGTACTTC. As protein: CASSLAFGQDYEQYF.

This clonotype occurred a few times. The chain recombines TRBV10-3 with TRBJ2-3, with 7 bases matching TRBD2. Trimming cost V 10 bases and J 2 bases; bases outside gene matches: 6. Germline CDR1 and CDR2: ENHRY and SYGVKD. The CDR3 covers 13 residues. This CDR3 is CATRETNTDTQYF. CDR3 in DNA: TGTGCCACGCGGGAGACCAACACAGATACGCAGTATTTT.

The V call is TRBV7-9, the J call TRBJ2-3; 8 bases align to TRBD2. This CDR3 spans 17 amino acids. Germline values: CDR1 SEHNR, CDR2 FQNEAQ (reference sequence). Germline trimming cut 5 bases from V and 1 base from J; bases unmatched to any gene: 11. Here the CDR3 reads CASSAKIETSGTDTQYF. CDR3 coding DNA: TGTGCCAGCAGCGCGAAGATTGAGACTAGCGGCACAGATACGCAGTATTTT.

This chain uses TRBV10-3 with TRBJ2-3; D unresolved. The J call may not be correct, given that the DNA end is closer to TRBJ2-5. The CDR3 has 19 residues. Germline-derived CDR1 and CDR2 are ENHRY and SYGVKD. In DNA, the CDR3 is TGTGCCATCAGTGAGTCGGCCCCGATAGGGTTGGGGATACAAGAGACCCAGTACTTC. Its translation is CAISESAPIGLGIQETQYF.